Presented here are 19 T cell receptor beta chains from one specimen sequenced in a study of shared clonotypes between healthy human individuals. Naive CD8 cells were CD45RO-negative, positively selected for CCR7, excluding terminally differentiated effector memory CD45RA+ cells. Clones were read by immunoSEQ multiplex PCR, and TCRdb kept only the in-frame ones, dropping some. The data show roughly 1,800,000 clones, 85% to 95% seen once. Sequenced sample: naive CD8+ T cells sorted from blood. Source of these receptors: a man between 18 and 35 years old in good health.

The chain employs TRBV10-3 and TRBJ2-3; 11 nucleotides line up with TRBD2. Looked up from germline, CDR1 is ENHRY and CDR2 is SYGVKD. This CDR3 has 16 residues. V shed 0 bases and J 4 bases; nucleotides not matched to a gene: 3. The CDR3 here is CAISESPSGRPDTQYF. The CDR3 DNA reads as TGTGCCATCAGTGAGTCCCCTAGCGGGAGGCCAGATACGCAGTATTTT.

The chain carries TRBV7-9 and TRBJ1-3, with unresolved D. The CDR3 runs 15 residues. The germline gives CDR1 SEHNR, CDR2 FQNEAQ (reference sequence). Trimming pared 1 base from V and 2 bases from J, leaving 9 bases between. DNA for the CDR3: TGTGCCAGCAGCTTAGTCGGGTCAACTGGAAACACCATATATTTT. It encodes CASSLVGSTGNTIYF.

This chain links TRBV27 with TRBJ1-1, with D possibly matching TRBD1 (6 bases). Germline V gene data show CDR1 as MNHEY and CDR2 as SMNVEV (reference sequence). V dropped 6 bases and J dropped 1 base, with 9 bases sitting between them. The CDR3 length is 13 residues. CDR3 sequence reads: CASSQGGNTEAFF. The CDR3 nucleotides are TGTGCCAGCAGCCAAGGGGGGAACACTGAAGCTTTCTTT.

V is TRBV19 and J is TRBJ2-7; D is undetermined. CDR1 and CDR2 from the germline V gene are LNHDA and SQIVND (reference sequence). The CDR3 has 13 amino acids. Trimming cost V 6 bases and J 0 bases, with 9 bases left between them. CDR3 nucleotides: TGTGCCAGTAGGTGGGTGAGCTCCTACGAGCAGTACTTC. Its protein product is CASRWVSSYEQYF.

The chain joins TRBV7-2 to TRBJ1-2; TRBD1 matches at 8 bases. The V and J ends lost 4 bases and 8 bases, in that order; junction bases with no gene match: 6. CDR1 is SGHTA, CDR2 FQGNSA, per germline. The CDR3 consists of 13 residues. The CDR3 protein is CASSSGGAFGYTF. The CDR3 nucleotides are TGTGCCAGCAGCTCAGGGGGCGCCTTCGGCTACACCTTC.

This chain uses TRBV19 with TRBJ1-5; tentatively, D is TRBD1 (6 bases). Germline V lookup: CDR1 LNHDA, CDR2 SQIVND (reference sequence). Trimming removed 5 bases at V and 6 bases at J, with 17 bases between. CDR3 length: 15 amino acids. CDR3 region: CASSLTGSLGQPQHF. In nucleotides, the CDR3 is TGTGCCAGTAGTTTGACAGGCTCTCTCGGTCAGCCCCAGCATTTT.

The chain is built from TRBV11-2 and TRBJ1-1; 8 bases are a match to TRBD1. The ends lost 1 base at V and 5 bases at J; junction bases unmatched: 9. Germline lookup yields CDR1 SGHAT and CDR2 FQNNGV. This CDR3 contains 16 residues. The CDR3 DNA sequence: TGTGCCAGCAGCTTAGCGGGACAGGACCCAAGGACTGAAGCTTTCTTT. This encodes CASSLAGQDPRTEAFF. Using reference TRBV11-2 and TRBJ1-1 for the parts outside the CDR3, the full variable domain is EAGVAQSPRYKIIEKRQSVAFWCNPISGHATLYWYQQILGQGPKLLIQFQNNGVVDDSQLPKDRFSAERLKGVDSTLKIQPAKLEDSAVYLCASSLAGQDPRTEAFFGQGTRLTVV.

This chain links TRBV10-3 with TRBJ2-1; 7 bases match TRBD2. The CDR3 consists of 16 residues. The J segment lost 4 bases and the V segment lost 2 bases, leaving 8 bases of the junction unmatched. CDR1 is ENHRY and CDR2 is SYGVKD in the germline V gene. CDR3 in amino acids: CAISEVGGGVYNEQFF. Here the CDR3 DNA reads TGTGCCATCAGTGAGGTGGGCGGGGGAGTTTACAATGAGCAGTTCTTC.

A note on this clone: Other DNA sequences in this sample translate to the same CDR3. The DNA for the CDR3 is TGTGCCAGCAGCCTTGGGAGCGGGGGGACCTACGAGCAGTACTTC. Its protein is CASSLGSGGTYEQYF. This chain connects TRBV7-9 to TRBJ2-7, with 9 bases aligning to TRBD2. This CDR3 contains 15 residues. V dropped 5 bases and J dropped 2; count of bases not matched to a gene: 7. CDR1 is SEHNR, CDR2 FQNEAQ, per germline (reference sequence).

The chain has TRBV2 and TRBJ2-7, with D possibly matching TRBD2 (5 bases). This CDR3 region has 15 residues. Per the germline V gene, CDR1 is SNHLY and CDR2 is FYNNEI. V was shortened by 4 bases and J by 0 bases, with 13 bases between the two germline ends. Written as DNA, the CDR3 is TGTGCCAGCAGTGCGACTAACCTGAGCTCCTACGAGCAGTACTTC. Its protein is CASSATNLSSYEQYF. The variable domain in full, completed from reference TRBV2 and TRBJ2-7, reads EPEVTQTPSHQVTQMGQEVILRCVPISNHLYFYWYRQILGQKVEFLVSFYNNEISEKSEIFDDQFSVERPDGSNFTLKIRSTKLEDSAMYFCASSATNLSSYEQYFGPGTRLTVT.

This chain uses TRBV27 with TRBJ2-7; 8 nucleotides align to TRBD1. From germline, CDR1 is MNHEY and CDR2 SMNVEV (reference sequence). The CDR3 loop spans 17 amino acids. V was pared by 3 bases and J by 5 bases, with 15 bases of the junction left unmatched. Here the CDR3 reads CASSFGGTGTGRHEQYF. CDR3 nucleotide sequence: TGTGCCAGCAGTTTTGGAGGTACCGGGACAGGTCGGCACGAGCAGTACTTC.

The V gene is TRBV30, the J gene TRBJ1-1, with D possibly being TRBD1 (6 bases). The germline CDR1 and CDR2 sequences are GTSNPN and SVGIG (reference sequence). The ends were cut back, 3 bases at V and 4 bases at J, with 12 bases in the middle. There are 13 residues in the CDR3. CDR3 region: CAWSHRESTEAFF. Written as DNA, the CDR3 is TGTGCCTGGAGCCACAGGGAATCCACTGAAGCTTTCTTT.

The V gene is TRBV7-2, the J gene TRBJ2-7; TRBD2 might be the D (6 bases). This CDR3 is 14 amino acids long. The germline CDR1 and CDR2 sequences are SGHTA and FQGNSA. With 1 base removed from V and 3 bases from J, the gap between germline ends came to 10 bases. CDR3 DNA sequence: TGTGCCAGCAGCTTAGGGGACTGGTACTACGAGCAGTACTTC. The encoded protein is CASSLGDWYYEQYF.

This sequence joins TRBV7-9 and TRBJ2-1, with 10 bases matching TRBD1. V dropped 5 bases and J dropped 4; count of bases not matched to a gene: 8. The CDR3 is made up of 16 amino acids. The germline gives CDR1 SEHNR, CDR2 FQNEAQ (reference sequence). In DNA, the CDR3 is TGTGCCAGCAGCCCTAGGGACAGGGGCCCTTACAATGAGCAGTTCTTC. It translates to CASSPRDRGPYNEQFF.

This rearrangement joins TRBV21-1 to TRBJ2-2; TRBD2, the table's D call, was not compared with the DNA. TRBV21-1 is an annotated pseudogene. The length of the CDR3 is 15 residues. The chain's CDR3 is CASREGGENTGELFF. The CDR3 bases are TGTGCCAGCAGGGAAGGCGGGGAGAACACCGGGGAGCTGTTTTTT.

The chain joins TRBV6-1 to TRBJ2-7, with D tentatively TRBD1 (5 bases). V gave up 0 bases and J gave up 6 bases, with 15 bases separating them. In germline, CDR1 is MNHNS, CDR2 SASEGT. The CDR3 runs 15 residues. The CDR3 nucleotides read TGTGCCAGCAGTGAAGCGCTAATCCCAGGGATCGAGCAGTACTTC. This translates into CASSEALIPGIEQYF.

The chain carries TRBV5-1 and TRBJ2-7, with 10 bases aligning to TRBD1. The CDR3 is 15 residues long. The V and J ends lost 1 base and 4 bases, in that order; junction bases with no gene match: 5. CDR1 SGHRS and CDR2 YFSETQ come from the germline V gene. The CDR3 DNA is TGCGCCAGCAGCTTGCTTGGGACAGGGGAATACGAGCAGTACTTC. The encoded protein is CASSLLGTGEYEQYF. Full variable domain (missing parts from reference TRBV5-1 and TRBJ2-7): KAGVTQTPRYLIKTRGQQVTLSCSPISGHRSVSWYQQTPGQGLQFLFEYFSETQRNKGNFPGRFSGRQFSNSRSEMNVSTLELGDSALYLCASSLLGTGEYEQYFGPGTRLTVT.

The V and J genes are TRBV9 and TRBJ2-2, with TRBD1 as a possible D gene (5 bases). V dropped 3 bases and J dropped 2 bases, with 23 bases sitting between them. The CDR3 runs 19 residues. Germline lookup yields CDR1 SGDLS and CDR2 YYNGEE. The CDR3 protein is CASSAMFTSDTDNTGELFF. The CDR3 bases are TGTGCCAGCAGCGCCATGTTTACCTCGGACACGGATAACACCGGGGAGCTGTTTTTT. Full variable domain (outside the CDR3, taken from reference TRBV9 and TRBJ2-2): DSGVTQTPKHLITATGQRVTLRCSPRSGDLSVYWYQQSLDQGLQFLIQYYNGEERAKGNILERFSAQQFPDLHSELNLSSLELGDSALYFCASSAMFTSDTDNTGELFFGEGSRLTVL.

The chain recombines TRBV7-9 with TRBJ1-1; D is perhaps TRBD1 (6 bases). Germline V gene lookup returns CDR1 SEHNR and CDR2 FQNEAQ (reference sequence). CDR3 length equals 13 residues. V shed 11 bases and J shed 5 bases, with 18 bases lying between them. In DNA form, the CDR3 reads TGTGCCGGTAGGGGGGACCAGGGTACTGAAGCTTTCTTT. Protein product: CAGRGDQGTEAFF.